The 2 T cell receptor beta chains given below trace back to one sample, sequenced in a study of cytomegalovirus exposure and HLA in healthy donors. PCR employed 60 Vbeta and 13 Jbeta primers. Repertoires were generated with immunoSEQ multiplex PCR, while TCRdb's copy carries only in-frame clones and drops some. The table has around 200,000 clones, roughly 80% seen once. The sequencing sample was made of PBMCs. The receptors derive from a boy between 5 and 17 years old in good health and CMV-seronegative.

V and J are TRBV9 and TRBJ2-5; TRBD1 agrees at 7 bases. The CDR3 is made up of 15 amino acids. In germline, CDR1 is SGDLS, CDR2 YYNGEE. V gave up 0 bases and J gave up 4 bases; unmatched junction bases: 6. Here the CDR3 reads CASSVAPDRRETQYF. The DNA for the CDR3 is TGTGCCAGCAGCGTAGCACCGGACAGGAGAGAGACCCAGTACTTC.

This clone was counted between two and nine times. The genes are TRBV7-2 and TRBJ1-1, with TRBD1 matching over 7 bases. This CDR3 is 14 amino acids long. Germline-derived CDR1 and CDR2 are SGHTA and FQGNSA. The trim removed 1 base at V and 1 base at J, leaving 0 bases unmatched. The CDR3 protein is CASSLDRGNTEAFF. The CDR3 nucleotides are TGTGCCAGCAGCTTAGACAGGGGGAACACTGAAGCTTTCTTT.